These 21 T cell receptor beta chains originate from one sample sequenced in a study of T-cell memory formation after mild COVID-19. One entry per CDR3 protein results from TCRdb running MiXCR on the 5' RACE reads. This sample has fewer than 90,000 distinct CDR3 sequences, with 9.5% to 15% found just once. Sequencing was carried out using PBMCs or a T cell subset sorted from them (not recorded which). The receptors come from a man aged 18 to 35 who had mild COVID-19 (a few samples of this study predate the infection). Cell type and time point are not known.

This clonotype occurred a few times. This chain joins TRBV7-2 and TRBJ2-5; D is unresolved. V was shortened by 1 base and J by 2 bases, with 14 bases between the two germline ends. This CDR3 is 16 amino acids long. Germline V gene data show CDR1 as SGHTA and CDR2 as FQGNSA. CDR3 nucleotide sequence: TGTGCCAGCAGCTTAGAGGTTTCGATAATACAAGAGACCCAGTACTTC. This sequence encodes CASSLEVSIIQETQYF.

This chain joins TRBV9 and TRBJ2-7; possibly TRBD1 for D (6 bases). The CDR3 spans 16 residues. V lost 0 bases, J lost 1 base, and 14 bases lay in between. Germline CDR1 SGDLS, CDR2 YYNGEE. CDR3 protein: CASSVEDRAPSYEQYF. The CDR3 bases are TGTGCCAGCAGCGTAGAGGACAGAGCCCCTTCCTACGAGCAGTACTTC.

Only a few counts were recorded for this clonotype. J is TRBJ2-7 and V is TRBV27; the D is unclear. This CDR3 is built from 12 residues. V was cut by 3 bases and J by 6 bases, with 9 bases left in between. CDR1 is MNHEY, CDR2 SMNVEV, per germline (reference sequence). CDR3 residues: CASSFAAGEQYF. The CDR3 coding sequence is TGTGCCAGCAGTTTCGCAGCCGGCGAGCAGTACTTC.

The chain links TRBV20-1 to TRBJ2-1; 13 nucleotides match TRBD2. The CDR3 has 13 amino acids. With V trimmed by 3 bases and J by 9 bases, 2 bases remained unmatched. Germline CDR1 DFQATT, CDR2 SNEGSKA (reference sequence). The CDR3 region is CSARTSGGFEQFF. In DNA form, the CDR3 reads TGCAGTGCTAGGACTAGCGGGGGGTTTGAGCAGTTCTTC.

This clonotype was observed a handful of times. The CDR3 sequence: CASSRPGHNNAFF. Here the CDR3 DNA reads TGTGCCAGCAGTAGACCAGGGCATAACAATGCTTTCTTT. The chain joins TRBV6-5 to TRBJ1-1; D perhaps matches TRBD1 (5 bases). V lost 5 bases, J lost 11 bases, and 18 bases lay in between. The CDR3 spans 13 residues. CDR1 MNHEY and CDR2 SVGAGI come from the germline V gene.

This clonotype was observed a few times. The chain has TRBV11-2 and TRBJ2-7; perhaps D is TRBD1 or TRBD2 (5 bases each). This CDR3 comprises 14 residues. V lost 1 base and J 4 bases, leaving 11 bases between the germline ends. The germline CDR1 and CDR2 sequences are SGHAT and FQNNGV. The CDR3 DNA reads as TGTGCCAGCAGCTTAGGTGGGACCACATACGAGCAGTACTTC. Residues: CASSLGGTTYEQYF.

The gene calls are TRBV12-1 and TRBJ1-1; the D call TRBD1 from the table was never checked on the DNA. TRBV12-1 is given as a pseudogene. This CDR3 is 16 amino acids long. CDR3 loop: CASSFGGVELDTEAFF. In nucleotides, the CDR3 is TGTGCCAGCAGCTTTGGGGGGGTGGAGCTCGACACTGAAGCTTTCTTT.

The rearrangement links TRBV7-9 to TRBJ2-5; D may be TRBD1 (6 bases). This CDR3 region has 14 residues. Germline V CDR1 and CDR2: SEHNR, FQNEAQ (reference sequence). V was clipped by 5 bases and J by 7 bases, with 17 bases between them. Written as DNA, the CDR3 is TGTGCCAGCAGCGGGGACATCCGATGGGGGACCCAGTACTTC. It encodes CASSGDIRWGTQYF.

This clonotype has more than one count but fewer than ten. The V call is TRBV4-2, the J call TRBJ1-2; D not resolved. This CDR3 region has 11 residues. From germline, CDR1 is LGHNA and CDR2 YNFKEQ. V was pared by 4 bases and J by 8 bases, with 8 bases between. CDR3 protein: CASSRSLGYTF. For the CDR3, the DNA is TGTGCCAGCAGCCGCTCTTTAGGCTACACCTTC.

Only a few counts were recorded for this clonotype. This chain connects TRBV4-2 to TRBJ2-7; D is ambiguous. The CDR3 contains 12 residues. From germline, CDR1 is LGHNA and CDR2 YNFKEQ. Trimming cost V 5 bases and J 6 bases, with 11 bases left between them. Written as DNA, the CDR3 is TGTGCCAGCAGCTCACTAAACGGCGAGCAGTACTTC. Translated, it gives CASSSLNGEQYF.

A few counts support this clonotype. The rearrangement joins TRBV7-9 to TRBJ1-1; possible D gene TRBD1, 6 bases. The V gene's germline CDR1 is SEHNR and CDR2 FQNEAQ (reference sequence). This CDR3 is built from 15 residues. V shed 4 bases and J shed 5 bases, with 17 bases lying between them. CDR3 region: CASSSRGGRWTEAFF. For the CDR3, the DNA is TGTGCCAGCAGCTCTCGGGGGGGCCGGTGGACTGAAGCTTTCTTT.

This clonotype was observed a handful of times. The chain carries TRBV20-1 and TRBJ2-5; 7 bases map to TRBD1. This CDR3 comprises 16 residues. V was pared by 6 bases and J by 2 bases, with 15 bases of the junction left unmatched. Per germline, CDR1 DFQATT and CDR2 SNEGSKA (reference sequence). CDR3 nucleotide sequence: TGCAGTGCCACTCCCCTGAGAACAGGGGAACAAGAGACCCAGTACTTC. It encodes CSATPLRTGEQETQYF.

V is TRBV4-1 and J is TRBJ2-1; unclear D gene. Between the trimmed V and J ends, which lost 3 bases and 8 bases, there was a span of 11 bases. Germline-derived CDR1 and CDR2 are MGHRA and YSYEKL. CDR3 length: 13 amino acids. The CDR3 loop reads CASSQGTMDEQFF. CDR3 bases: TGCGCCAGCAGCCAGGGAACTATGGATGAGCAGTTCTTC.

The chain joins TRBV28 to TRBJ2-5, with D unclear. The CDR3 has 13 amino acids. Trimming shortened V by 6 bases and J by 3 bases, and 11 bases separated the two germline ends. CDR1 MDHEN and CDR2 SYDVKM come from the germline V gene. For the CDR3, the DNA is TGTGCCAGCAGGTGGACCAGAAAAGAGACCCAGTACTTC. It is translated as CASRWTRKETQYF.

V and J are TRBV7-8 and TRBJ1-1; weak D call: TRBD1 (5 bases). Per the germline V gene, CDR1 is SGHVS and CDR2 is FQNEAQ. Trimming stripped 5 bases from V and 0 bases from J, with 10 bases between. The CDR3 loop spans 14 amino acids. The chain's CDR3 is CASSARDLNTEAFF. Written as DNA, the CDR3 is TGTGCCAGCAGCGCCCGGGACCTGAACACTGAAGCTTTCTTT. The full variable domain, in which reference TRBV7-8 and TRBJ1-1 provide the parts outside the CDR3, is GAGVSQSPRYKVAKRGQDVALRCDPISGHVSLFWYQQALGQGPEFLTYFQNEAQLDKSGLPSDRFFAERPEGSVSTLKIQRTQQEDSAVYLCASSARDLNTEAFFGQGTRLTVV.

This clonotype has just a few counts. The chain recombines TRBV27 with TRBJ2-4; the match to TRBD1 covers 8 bases. Unmatched junction bases numbered 6, after V lost 2 bases and J lost 0 bases. Germline CDR1 and CDR2: MNHEY and SMNVEV (reference sequence). This CDR3 has 17 amino acids. The CDR3 sequence: CASSLTGQGLAKNIQYF. CDR3 bases: TGTGCCAGCAGTTTAACCGGACAGGGATTAGCCAAAAACATTCAGTACTTC.

The chain is built from TRBV12-3 or TRBV12-4 and TRBJ1-2, with a weak D call TRBD1 (6 bases). CDR3 size: 13 residues. The ends were cut back, 5 bases at V and 8 bases at J, with 15 bases in the middle. CDR3 sequence reads: CASSRRQDEGYTF. Written as DNA, the CDR3 is TGTGCCAGCAGTAGGAGACAGGACGAAGGCTACACCTTC.

The chain has TRBV7-2 and TRBJ1-5; D unresolved. Germline CDR1 reads SGHTA; CDR2 reads FQGNSA. The CDR3 is 14 amino acids. Trimming stripped 5 bases from V and 4 bases from J, with 12 bases between. In DNA, the CDR3 is TGTGCCAGCAGCAAAGAAGGACTGAATCAGCCCCAGCATTTT. It yields the protein CASSKEGLNQPQHF. The whole variable domain, filled in from reference TRBV7-2 and TRBJ1-5, reads GAGVSQSPSNKVTEKGKDVELRCDPISGHTALYWYRQSLGQGLEFLIYFQGNSAPDKSGLPSDRFSAERTGGSVSTLTIQRTQQEDSAVYLCASSKEGLNQPQHFGDGTRLSIL.

The rearrangement uses TRBV12-5 and TRBJ2-7; no clear D gene. The CDR3 contains 12 residues. CDR1 and CDR2 from the germline V gene are LGHNT and FRNRAP. Trimming pared 6 bases from V and 4 bases from J, leaving 10 bases between. CDR3 coding DNA: TGTGCTAGTGGACAAATTTCATACGAGCAGTACTTC. This codes for CASGQISYEQYF.

There are a few counts of this clonotype. V is TRBV19 and J is TRBJ2-3; possible D gene TRBD1, 6 bases. Germline assignment: CDR1 LNHDA and CDR2 SQIVND (reference sequence). With 5 bases removed from V and 4 bases from J, the gap between germline ends came to 13 bases. The CDR3 is 14 residues long. This chain's CDR3 is CASSVGQISDTQYF. In DNA form, the CDR3 reads TGTGCCAGTAGTGTCGGACAGATATCAGATACGCAGTATTTT.

This clonotype was seen more than once but under ten times. This rearrangement joins TRBV24-1 to TRBJ2-3; no clear D. The CDR3 is made up of 17 amino acids. CDR1 is KGHDR and CDR2 is SFDVKD in the germline V gene. V lost 1 base, J lost 6 bases, and 19 bases lay in between. CDR3 protein: CATSDFSDKGSPDTQYF. The DNA for the CDR3 is TGTGCCACCAGTGATTTTTCCGACAAGGGATCGCCCGATACGCAGTATTTT.